One and the same sample provided the 28 T cell receptor beta chains below, sequenced in a study of blood T cell repertoires in COVID-19. The table came from immunoSEQ multiplex PCR; TCRdb's copy has only in-frame clones and leaves some out. The sample contains about 120,000 clones, about four fifths of which appear only once. The sequencing input was peripheral blood. These receptors all stem from a young man with COVID-19, enrolled during active disease.

CDR3 in amino acids: CASSGWTGGRQRVSYEQYF. The CDR3 coding sequence is TGTGCCAGCAGCGGGTGGACAGGGGGTAGGCAGCGGGTCTCCTACGAGCAGTACTTC. The V call is TRBV7-9, the J call TRBJ2-7; 10 nucleotides line up with TRBD1. This CDR3 contains 19 residues. Trimming took 5 bases from V and 0 from J; bases not matched to a gene: 16. CDR1 is SEHNR, CDR2 FQNEAQ, per germline (reference sequence).

The chain uses TRBV6-5 and TRBJ1-4, with 8 bases aligning to TRBD1. Losses at the gene ends were 6 bases for V and 13 bases for J; bases not matched to a gene: 10. The CDR3 consists of 13 residues. In germline, CDR1 is MNHEY, CDR2 SVGAGI. CDR3 protein: CASSPGVTGGLFF. As DNA, the CDR3 is TGTGCCAGCAGCCCGGGGGTTACAGGGGGACTGTTTTTT.

The V gene is TRBV6-5, the J gene TRBJ1-2; 7 bases line up with TRBD1. V lost 6 bases to trimming and J lost 2 bases; unmatched junction nucleotides: 9. Germline CDR1 reads MNHEY; CDR2 reads SVGAGI. CDR3 size: 15 residues. The CDR3 DNA reads TGTGCCAGCAGCCCCTGGACAGGCGCGAACTATGGCTACACCTTC. It yields the protein CASSPWTGANYGYTF.

The gene calls are TRBV24-1 and TRBJ2-1, with a possible D match to TRBD1 (5 bases). CDR3 length: 14 amino acids. Germline assignment: CDR1 KGHDR and CDR2 SFDVKD. V lost 5 bases to trimming and J lost 8 bases, with 15 bases between them. The CDR3 sequence: CATSAGAGWHEQFF. CDR3 sequence (DNA): TGTGCCACCAGTGCAGGTGCAGGGTGGCATGAGCAGTTCTTC.

This chain uses TRBV11-2 with TRBJ2-3, with D perhaps TRBD2 (5 bases). The CDR3 extends over 12 amino acids. Deletions cut 2 bases from V and 5 bases from J, with 5 bases between. CDR1 and CDR2 (germline): SGHAT, FQNNGV. The CDR3, as DNA: TGTGCCAGCAGCTTAAGCGGAGATACGCAGTATTTT. As protein: CASSLSGDTQYF.

The chain recombines TRBV24-1 with TRBJ2-5, with a weak D call TRBD1 (5 bases). Germline assignment: CDR1 KGHDR and CDR2 SFDVKD. V dropped 1 base and J dropped 0 bases, with 14 bases sitting between them. The CDR3 runs 17 residues. The CDR3 bases are TGTGCCACCAGTGATTTCCGACCAGGGAAAGACCAAGAGACCCAGTACTTC. Amino acid sequence: CATSDFRPGKDQETQYF.

This clone appeared a single time. This chain links TRBV24-1 with TRBJ2-1; 9 bases map to TRBD2. V lost 3 bases and J lost 2; bases outside the gene matches: 10. Germline V gene data show CDR1 as KGHDR and CDR2 as SFDVKD. There are 18 residues in the CDR3. CDR3 sequence: CATSDTSGREGPYNEQFF. The CDR3 region has the DNA TGTGCCACCAGTGATACCTCCGGGCGGGAGGGCCCCTACAATGAGCAGTTCTTC.

For this clone: In the same sample, other DNA sequences code for this CDR3. This chain connects TRBV28 to TRBJ1-3, with TRBD1 as a possible D gene (6 bases). This CDR3 comprises 15 residues. Germline values: CDR1 MDHEN, CDR2 SYDVKM. Trimming removed 2 bases from V and 3 bases from J, with 11 bases in between. CDR3 nucleotides: TGTGCCAGCAGTTTAAGTCAGGGGTATGGAAACACCATATATTTT. Protein product: CASSLSQGYGNTIYF.

This chain links TRBV29-1 with TRBJ1-4; 8 bases agree with TRBD1. CDR1 SQVTM and CDR2 ANQGSEA come from the germline V gene. V lost 5 bases and J lost 8; bases outside the gene matches: 7. The length of the CDR3 is 13 residues. The chain's CDR3 is CSVNRGTGEKLFF. CDR3 nucleotide sequence: TGCAGCGTTAACAGGGGGACGGGAGAAAAACTGTTTTTT.

The rearrangement links TRBV30 to TRBJ1-2, with D unclear. This CDR3 has 12 residues. Germline values: CDR1 GTSNPN, CDR2 SVGIG (reference sequence). Trimming removed 4 bases at V and 3 bases at J, with 9 bases between. The CDR3 loop reads CAWNVAYYGYTF. CDR3 bases: TGTGCCTGGAATGTAGCTTACTATGGCTACACCTTC.

The chain couples TRBV27 to TRBJ1-1, with unresolved D. CDR1 MNHEY and CDR2 SMNVEV come from the germline V gene (reference sequence). The CDR3 totals 14 residues. V shed 5 bases and J shed 6 bases, with 16 bases lying between them. The CDR3 nucleotides read TGTGCCAGCAGTGCGGGTCTCCAGCGGGCTGAAGCTTTCTTT. It codes for CASSAGLQRAEAFF.

In its sample, this clone was seen a few times. The V and J genes are TRBV5-4 and TRBJ2-6; TRBD1 matches 7 bases. Looked up from germline, CDR1 is SGHNT and CDR2 is YYREEE (reference sequence). V lost 3 bases, J lost 0 bases, and 9 bases stayed unmatched. CDR3 length: 18 amino acids. CDR3 amino acids: CASSYRTGLYSGANVLTF. In nucleotides, the CDR3 is TGTGCCAGCAGCTATCGGACAGGCCTCTACTCTGGGGCCAACGTCCTGACTTTC.

The chain recombines TRBV9 with TRBJ2-7; a possible D gene is TRBD2 (5 bases). The CDR3 spans 13 residues. The V and J ends lost 1 base and 5 bases respectively, with 10 bases between them. Germline CDR1 is SGDLS and CDR2 is YYNGEE. As DNA, the CDR3 is TGTGCCAGCAGCGTATCCGGGCGGGACGAGCAGTACTTC. Protein sequence: CASSVSGRDEQYF.

The V and J genes are TRBV5-5 and TRBJ2-7; the D is unclear. Germline loops: CDR1 SGHKS, CDR2 YYEKEE (reference sequence). V dropped 1 base and J dropped 1 base, with 6 bases sitting between them. The CDR3 contains 13 residues. The DNA of the CDR3 is TGTGCCAGCAGCTTGTCCAGTTCCTACGAGCAGTACTTC. Encoded protein: CASSLSSSYEQYF.

The chain combines TRBV6-5 with TRBJ2-7; possible D gene TRBD2, 6 bases. The V gene lost 6 bases and the J gene lost 3 bases, with 18 bases spanning the gap. The germline V gene has CDR1 MNHEY and CDR2 SVGAGI. This CDR3 is built from 15 residues. The DNA of the CDR3 is TGTGCCAGCAGCGCCGGGACGGGAGCTTTCTACGAGCAGTACTTC. Amino acids: CASSAGTGAFYEQYF.

The chain recombines TRBV13 with TRBJ2-6; D gene ambiguous. The CDR3 contains 15 residues. The germline CDR1 and CDR2 sequences are PRHDT and FYEKMQ (reference sequence). V was clipped by 1 base and J by 0 bases, with 4 bases between them. The CDR3 is CASSLVSSGANVLTF. The CDR3 nucleotides are TGTGCCAGCAGCTTAGTGAGCTCTGGGGCCAACGTCCTGACTTTC.

The chain carries TRBV14 and TRBJ2-7; 7 nucleotides match TRBD2. Germline loops: CDR1 SGHDN, CDR2 FVKESK. CDR3 length equals 15 residues. Trimming at V came to 0 bases and at J to 1 base, leaving 3 bases not matched to a gene. The CDR3 here is CASSQERGRSYEQYF. CDR3 bases: TGTGCCAGCAGCCAAGAACGCGGGAGATCCTACGAGCAGTACTTC. The variable domain in full, with the rest retrieved from reference TRBV14 and TRBJ2-7, is EAGVTQFPSHSVIEKGQTVTLRCDPISGHDNLYWYRRVMGKEIKFLLHFVKESKQDESGMPNNRFLAERTGGTYSTLKVQPAELEDSGVYFCASSQERGRSYEQYFGPGTRLTVT.

The V call is TRBV30, the J call TRBJ2-1; unclear D gene. Trimming stripped 4 bases from V and 9 bases from J, with 4 bases between. CDR3 length equals 9 residues. Germline V gene sequence: CDR1 GTSNPN, CDR2 SVGIG (reference sequence). In DNA form, the CDR3 reads TGTGCCTGGACCCTTGAGCAGTTCTTC. Translating it yields CAWTLEQFF.

This sequence joins TRBV19 and TRBJ1-1; no firm D call. V lost 3 bases and J 0 bases, leaving 14 bases between the germline ends. The CDR3 is 16 amino acids. Germline V CDR1 and CDR2: LNHDA, SQIVND (reference sequence). CDR3 protein: CASSIKAAGMNTEAFF. The DNA for the CDR3 is TGTGCCAGTAGTATTAAGGCGGCCGGCATGAACACTGAAGCTTTCTTT.

The genes are TRBV29-1 and TRBJ2-1; D unresolved. Trimming cost V 5 bases and J 5 bases, with 4 bases left between them. Germline CDR1 and CDR2: SQVTM and ANQGSEA. This CDR3 has 10 residues. The CDR3 protein is CSVSDNEQFF. The CDR3 bases are TGCAGCGTTTCGGACAATGAGCAGTTCTTC.

This clone was seen at least ten times. This sequence joins TRBV6-5 and TRBJ2-7, with TRBD1 matching 7 bases. Germline CDR1 reads MNHEY; CDR2 reads SVGAGI. V shed 10 bases, J shed 4 bases, and the junction held 13 bases outside the gene matches. The CDR3 is made up of 14 amino acids. For the CDR3, the DNA is TGTGCCACCACGCCTACACAGGGGTTATACGAGCAGTACTTC. This gives the protein CATTPTQGLYEQYF.

J is TRBJ2-5 and V is TRBV3-1 (or the pseudogene TRBV3-2); 11 nucleotides align to TRBD2. J was trimmed by 1 base and V by 7 bases; bases with no gene match: 11. The CDR3 has 17 residues. Looked up from germline, CDR1 is LGHDT and CDR2 is YNNKEL (reference sequence). In nucleotides, the CDR3 is TGTGCCAGCACCGAAGGGACTAGCGGACTTATCCAAGAGACCCAGTACTTC. It yields the protein CASTEGTSGLIQETQYF.

This rearrangement joins TRBV30 to TRBJ2-1; 12 bases agree with TRBD2. Looked up from germline, CDR1 is GTSNPN and CDR2 is SVGIG (reference sequence). After removal of 5 bases from V and 6 bases from J, the junction contained 8 bases not matched to a gene. The CDR3 is 15 amino acids. CDR3 loop: CAWQGLAGRGNEQFF. For the CDR3, the DNA is TGTGCCTGGCAAGGACTAGCGGGAAGGGGCAATGAGCAGTTCTTC.

V gene TRBV7-2 combines with J gene TRBJ1-2; weak D call: TRBD1 (5 bases). The CDR3 has 15 amino acids. V dropped 3 bases and J dropped 4 bases, with 15 bases sitting between them. Germline lookup yields CDR1 SGHTA and CDR2 FQGNSA. The CDR3 DNA follows: TGTGCCAGCAGCTTGACCCTCTGGGGGGGCTATGGCTACACCTTC. Amino acid sequence: CASSLTLWGGYGYTF.

The rearrangement uses TRBV19 and TRBJ2-7; a weak D match, TRBD2 (7 bases). V lost 1 base and J lost 3, with 13 bases in between. Per the germline V gene, CDR1 is LNHDA and CDR2 is SQIVND (reference sequence). The CDR3 consists of 15 residues. The CDR3 reads CASSIGGGPVYEQYF. The CDR3 DNA follows: TGTGCCAGTAGTATAGGGGGGGGGCCAGTCTACGAGCAGTACTTC.

This clone appeared a few times. The chain combines TRBV5-4 with TRBJ2-5; weak D call: TRBD2 (6 bases). V lost 0 bases and J lost 5, with 11 bases in between. This CDR3 has 14 residues. Germline lookup yields CDR1 SGHNT and CDR2 YYREEE (reference sequence). The CDR3: CASSLAAEGETQYF. CDR3 sequence (DNA): TGTGCCAGCAGCTTGGCAGCGGAGGGGGAGACCCAGTACTTC. The full variable domain, with the rest looked up from reference TRBV5-4 and TRBJ2-5, is ETGVTQSPTHLIKTRGQQVTLRCSSQSGHNTVSWYQQALGQGPQFIFQYYREEENGRGNFPPRFSGLQFPNYSSELNVNALELDDSALYLCASSLAAEGETQYFGPGTRLLVL.

The chain carries TRBV4-3 and TRBJ1-1, with D uncertain. The CDR3 is 15 amino acids. The V gene lost 0 bases and the J gene lost 4 bases, with 12 bases spanning the gap. Germline lookup yields CDR1 LGHNA and CDR2 YSLEER. CDR3 DNA sequence: TGCGCCAGCAGCCAAGATCCCACGGGAAGCACTGAAGCTTTCTTT. Its protein is CASSQDPTGSTEAFF.

V and J are TRBV9 and TRBJ2-1; 10 bases line up with TRBD2. The CDR3 is 14 residues long. Germline trimming cut 3 bases from V and 8 bases from J; bases unmatched to any gene: 5. In germline, CDR1 is SGDLS, CDR2 YYNGEE. CDR3 protein: CASSASGGKYEQFF. For the CDR3, the DNA is TGTGCCAGCAGCGCTAGCGGGGGAAAGTATGAGCAGTTCTTC.